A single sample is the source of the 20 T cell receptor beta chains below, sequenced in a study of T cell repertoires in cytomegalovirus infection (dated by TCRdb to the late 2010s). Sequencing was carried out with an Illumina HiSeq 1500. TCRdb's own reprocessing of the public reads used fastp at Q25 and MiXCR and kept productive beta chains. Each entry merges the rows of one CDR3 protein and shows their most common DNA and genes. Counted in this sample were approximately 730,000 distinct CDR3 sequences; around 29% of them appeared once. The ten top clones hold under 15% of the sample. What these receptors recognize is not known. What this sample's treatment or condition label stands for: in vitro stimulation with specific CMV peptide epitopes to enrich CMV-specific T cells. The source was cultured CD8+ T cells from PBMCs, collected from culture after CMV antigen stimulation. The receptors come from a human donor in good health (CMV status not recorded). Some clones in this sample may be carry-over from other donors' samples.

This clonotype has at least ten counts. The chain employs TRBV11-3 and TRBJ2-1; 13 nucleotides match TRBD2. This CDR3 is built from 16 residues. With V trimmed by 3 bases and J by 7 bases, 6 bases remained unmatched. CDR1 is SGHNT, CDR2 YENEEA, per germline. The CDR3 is CASSLTGLAGSNEQFF. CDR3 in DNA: TGTGCCAGCAGCTTGACGGGACTAGCGGGGAGTAATGAGCAGTTCTTC. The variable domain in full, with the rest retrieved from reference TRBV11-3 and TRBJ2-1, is EAGVVQSPRYKIIEKKQPVAFWCNPISGHNTLYWYLQNLGQGPELLIRYENEEAVDDSQLPKDRFSAERLKGVDSTLKIQPAELGDSAVYLCASSLTGLAGSNEQFFGPGTRLTVL.

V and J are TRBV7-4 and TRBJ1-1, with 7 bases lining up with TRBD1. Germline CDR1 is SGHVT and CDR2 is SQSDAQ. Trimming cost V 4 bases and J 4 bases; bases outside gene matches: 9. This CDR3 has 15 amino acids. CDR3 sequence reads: CASSSRQGIGTEAFF. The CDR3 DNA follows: TGTGCCAGCAGCTCGAGACAGGGAATAGGCACTGAAGCTTTCTTT. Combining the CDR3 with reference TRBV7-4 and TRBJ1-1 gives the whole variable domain GAGVSQSPRYKVAKRGRDVALRCDSISGHVTLYWYRQTLGQGSEVLTYSQSDAQRDKSGRPSGRFSAERPERSVSTLKIQRTEQGDSAVYLCASSSRQGIGTEAFFGQGTRLTVV.

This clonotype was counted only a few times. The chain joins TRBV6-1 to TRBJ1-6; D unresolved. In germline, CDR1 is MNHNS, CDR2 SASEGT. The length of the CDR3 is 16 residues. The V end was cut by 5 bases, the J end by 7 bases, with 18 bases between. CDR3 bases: TGTGCCAGCAGTTACCGGAAACCACGGGTGAATTCACCCCTCCACTTT. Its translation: CASSYRKPRVNSPLHF.

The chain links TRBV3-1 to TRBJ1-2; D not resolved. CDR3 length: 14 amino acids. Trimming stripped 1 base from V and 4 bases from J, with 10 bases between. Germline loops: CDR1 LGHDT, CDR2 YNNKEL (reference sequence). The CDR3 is CASSQAASLYGYTF. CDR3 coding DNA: TGTGCCAGCAGCCAAGCGGCCAGCCTCTATGGCTACACCTTC.

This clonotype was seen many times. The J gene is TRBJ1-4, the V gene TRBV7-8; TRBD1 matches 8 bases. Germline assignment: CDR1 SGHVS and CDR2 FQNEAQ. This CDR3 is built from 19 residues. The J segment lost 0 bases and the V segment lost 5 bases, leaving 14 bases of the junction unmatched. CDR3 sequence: CASSLQGEPNYPTNEKLFF. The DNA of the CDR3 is TGTGCCAGCAGCCTACAGGGGGAACCCAATTATCCAACTAATGAAAAACTGTTTTTT.

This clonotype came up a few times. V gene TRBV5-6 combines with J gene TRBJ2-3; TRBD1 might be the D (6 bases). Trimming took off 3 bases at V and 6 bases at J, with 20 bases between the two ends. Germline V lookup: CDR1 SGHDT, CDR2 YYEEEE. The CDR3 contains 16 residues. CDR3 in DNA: TGTGCCAGCAGCTCGTTTGGGGCAGGGGAGTTGGATACGCAGTATTTT. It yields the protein CASSSFGAGELDTQYF.

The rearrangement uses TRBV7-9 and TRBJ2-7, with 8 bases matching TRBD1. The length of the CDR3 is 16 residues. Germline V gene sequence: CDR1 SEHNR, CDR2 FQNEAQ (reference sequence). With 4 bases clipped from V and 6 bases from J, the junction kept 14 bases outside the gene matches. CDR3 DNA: TGTGCCAGCAGCTGGAGGACAGGGAAACGAAGCGGCGAGCAGTACTTC. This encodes CASSWRTGKRSGEQYF.

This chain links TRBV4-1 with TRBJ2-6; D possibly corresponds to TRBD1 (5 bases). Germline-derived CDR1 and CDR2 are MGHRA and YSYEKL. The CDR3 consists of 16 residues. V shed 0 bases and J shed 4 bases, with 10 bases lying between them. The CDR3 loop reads CASSQDRKGGANVLTF. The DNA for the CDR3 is TGCGCCAGCAGCCAAGATCGCAAGGGGGGGGCCAACGTCCTGACTTTC.

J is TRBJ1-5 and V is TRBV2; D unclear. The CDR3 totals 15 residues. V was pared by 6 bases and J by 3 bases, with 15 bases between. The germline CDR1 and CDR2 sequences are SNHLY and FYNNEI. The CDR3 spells CASRRTPTLNQPQHF. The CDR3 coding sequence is TGTGCCAGCAGGAGGACCCCGACCCTCAATCAGCCCCAGCATTTT.

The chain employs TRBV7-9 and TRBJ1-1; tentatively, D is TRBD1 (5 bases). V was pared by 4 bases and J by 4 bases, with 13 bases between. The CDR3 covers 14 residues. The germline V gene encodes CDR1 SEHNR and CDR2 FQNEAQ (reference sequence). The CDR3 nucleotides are TGTGCCAGCAGCTCCCGGGGCACGGGCACTGAAGCTTTCTTT. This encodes CASSSRGTGTEAFF.

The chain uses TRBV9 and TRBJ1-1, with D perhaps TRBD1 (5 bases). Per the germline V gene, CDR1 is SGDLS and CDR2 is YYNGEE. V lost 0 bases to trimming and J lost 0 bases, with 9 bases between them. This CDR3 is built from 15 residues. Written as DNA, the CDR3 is TGTGCCAGCAGCGTAGTAGGAGGGGTGAACACTGAAGCTTTCTTT. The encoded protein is CASSVVGGVNTEAFF.

This CDR3 reads CASSYSAVAEAFF. The CDR3, as DNA: TGTGCCAGCAGTTACTCCGCCGTGGCTGAAGCTTTCTTT. The chain employs TRBV6-6 and TRBJ1-1, with D unresolved. CDR3 length equals 13 residues. The germline CDR1 and CDR2 sequences are MNHNY and SVGAGI (reference sequence). Trimming left V 0 bases short and J 6 bases short, with 8 bases between.

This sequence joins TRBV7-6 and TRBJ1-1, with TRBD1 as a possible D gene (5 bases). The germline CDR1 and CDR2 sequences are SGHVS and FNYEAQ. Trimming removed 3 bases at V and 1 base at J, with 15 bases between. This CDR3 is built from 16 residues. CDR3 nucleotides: TGTGCCAGCAGCTTGACCCGACCGGGACCGAACACTGAAGCTTTCTTT. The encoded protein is CASSLTRPGPNTEAFF.

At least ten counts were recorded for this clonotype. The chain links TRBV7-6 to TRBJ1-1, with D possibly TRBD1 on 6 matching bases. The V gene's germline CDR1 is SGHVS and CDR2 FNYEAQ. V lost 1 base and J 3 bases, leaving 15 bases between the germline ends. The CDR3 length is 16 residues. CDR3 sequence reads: CASSLGLGALHTEAFF. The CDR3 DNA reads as TGTGCCAGCAGCTTAGGACTGGGGGCGCTTCACACTGAAGCTTTCTTT.

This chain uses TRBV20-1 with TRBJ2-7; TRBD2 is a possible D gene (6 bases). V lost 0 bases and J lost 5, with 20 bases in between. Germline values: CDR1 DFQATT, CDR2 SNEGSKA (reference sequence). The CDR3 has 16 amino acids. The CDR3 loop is CSARDLRRAIGHEQYF. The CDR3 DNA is TGCAGTGCTAGAGATCTTCGGAGGGCTATAGGCCACGAGCAGTACTTC.

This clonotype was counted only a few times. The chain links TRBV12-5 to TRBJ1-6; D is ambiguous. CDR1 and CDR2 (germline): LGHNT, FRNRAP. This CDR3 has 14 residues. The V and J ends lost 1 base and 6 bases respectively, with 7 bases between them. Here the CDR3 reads CASGLGTANSPLHF. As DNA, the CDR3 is TGTGCTAGTGGTTTGGGGACGGCTAATTCACCCCTCCACTTT.

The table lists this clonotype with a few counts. The chain's CDR3 is CASSMESGTYEQYF. CDR3 DNA sequence: TGTGCCAGTAGTATGGAGTCCGGGACCTACGAGCAGTACTTC. The chain recombines TRBV19 with TRBJ2-7, with D possibly TRBD2 on 5 matching bases. V was pared by 3 bases and J by 2 bases, with 11 bases between. The length of the CDR3 is 14 residues. Germline CDR1 is LNHDA and CDR2 is SQIVND (reference sequence).

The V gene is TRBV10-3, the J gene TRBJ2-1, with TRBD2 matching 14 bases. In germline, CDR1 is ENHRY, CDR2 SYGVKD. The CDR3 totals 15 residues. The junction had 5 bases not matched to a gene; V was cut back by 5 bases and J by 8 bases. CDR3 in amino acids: CAISRTSGGSDEQFF. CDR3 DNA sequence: TGTGCCATCAGTCGGACTAGCGGGGGGAGTGATGAGCAGTTCTTC.

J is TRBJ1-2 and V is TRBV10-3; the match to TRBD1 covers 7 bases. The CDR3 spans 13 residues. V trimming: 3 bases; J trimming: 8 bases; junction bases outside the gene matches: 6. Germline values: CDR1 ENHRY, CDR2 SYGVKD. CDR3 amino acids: CAISEKGASGYTF. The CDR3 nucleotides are TGTGCCATCAGTGAAAAGGGGGCGTCCGGCTACACCTTC.

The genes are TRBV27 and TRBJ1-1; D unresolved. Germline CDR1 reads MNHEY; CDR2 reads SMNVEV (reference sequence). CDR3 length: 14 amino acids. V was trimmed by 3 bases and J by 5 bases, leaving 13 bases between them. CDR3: CASSFIREWTEAFF. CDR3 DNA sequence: TGTGCCAGCAGTTTCATAAGGGAATGGACTGAAGCTTTCTTT.